This TCR beta chain came from a study of CD8 T cells in ankylosing spondylitis. The study, taken as a whole, reports: Within ankylosing spondylitis blood, a TCR beta motif made up of under 10 highly homologous variants appeared to be characteristic.

The CDR3 is 15 amino acids. V lost 2 bases, J lost 2 bases, and 7 bases lay in between. Per germline, CDR1 KGHSH and CDR2 LQKENI. As the method for making TCR beta libraries, quantitative 5'-RACE with molecular barcodes was used. TCRdb ran MiXCR on the 5' RACE reads and lists one entry per CDR3 protein. The sample carries about 800,000 distinct CDR3 sequences, roughly 10% recorded once. Only a few counts were recorded for this clonotype. Antigen: not known. The rearrangement links TRBV18 to TRBJ1-6; D call uncertain. The sequence was collected from a male donor with ankylosing spondylitis. Sequencing was done on a sample of blood, either unsorted or a sorted T cell fraction (not recorded which). The chain's CDR3 is CASSPGPAYNSPLHF. The CDR3 DNA sequence: TGTGCCAGCTCACCAGGGCCAGCCTATAATTCACCCCTCCACTTT.